One sample yielded the 22 T cell receptor beta chains listed below, sequenced in a study of control samples from healthy donors and cancer patients. TCRdb keeps only in-frame clones here, not all; method: immunoSEQ multiplex PCR. The top ten clones hold over 7.5% of a sample with 100,000 to 150,000 clones, around 90% of them seen once. Sequenced: blood. The origin of the receptors is a man aged 35 to 55 in good health.

This clone occurred once. Other DNA sequences of this sample code for an identical CDR3. The gene calls are TRBV2 and TRBJ2-1; 8 bases fit TRBD1. Germline CDR1 SNHLY, CDR2 FYNNEI. The trim removed 5 bases at V and 6 bases at J, leaving 9 bases unmatched. The CDR3 spans 15 residues. The DNA for the CDR3 is TGTGCCAGCAGTACGAGTCAGGGGGCCTTCAATGAGCAGTTCTTC. It codes for CASSTSQGAFNEQFF.

The genes are TRBV11-2 and TRBJ2-7, with 7 bases fitting TRBD2. In germline, CDR1 is SGHAT, CDR2 FQNNGV. The V and J ends lost 6 bases and 0 bases, in that order; junction bases with no gene match: 11. The CDR3 has 16 residues. CDR3 residues: CASRRPGLPSSYEQYF. The CDR3 DNA follows: TGTGCCAGCAGACGACCGGGACTACCCAGCTCCTACGAGCAGTACTTC.

The rearrangement uses TRBV21-1 and TRBJ1-1; TRBD1, the table's D call, was not compared with the DNA. TRBV21-1 represents a pseudogene. This CDR3 has 14 amino acids. This CDR3 is CASSTRGINTEAFF. CDR3 nucleotide sequence: TGTGCCAGCAGCACCAGGGGAATCAACACTGAAGCTTTCTTT.

J is TRBJ1-4 and V is TRBV3-1 (or the pseudogene TRBV3-2), with 9 bases identical to TRBD1. Trimming cost V 1 base and J 3 bases; bases outside gene matches: 3. CDR1 and CDR2 (germline): LGHDT, YNNKEL (reference sequence). This CDR3 comprises 16 residues. CDR3 nucleotides: TGTGCCAGCAGCCAAGGGACAGGGGTTGCTAATGAAAAACTGTTTTTT. Translated: CASSQGTGVANEKLFF.

This chain uses TRBV21-1 with TRBJ1-4; the table names TRBD1, a call not compared with the DNA. TRBV21-1 is described as a pseudogene. The CDR3 is 13 amino acids. Here the CDR3 reads CASSKGTDEKLFF. As DNA, the CDR3 is TGTGCCAGCAGCAAAGGGACAGATGAAAAACTGTTTTTT.

This chain links TRBV7-9 with TRBJ1-1; maybe TRBD1 (6 bases). CDR1 and CDR2 from the germline V gene are SEHNR and FQNEAQ (reference sequence). V dropped 5 bases and J dropped 4 bases, with 14 bases sitting between them. The CDR3 loop spans 14 amino acids. CDR3 sequence (DNA): TGTGCCAGCAGCCTACAGGGCGTGGGCACTGAAGCTTTCTTT. It is translated as CASSLQGVGTEAFF.

The chain combines TRBV19 with TRBJ1-6; D remains unclear. V dropped 5 bases and J dropped 8 bases, with 10 bases sitting between them. This CDR3 is built from 13 residues. Germline values: CDR1 LNHDA, CDR2 SQIVND (reference sequence). The chain's CDR3 is CASSARPDSPLHF. CDR3 DNA sequence: TGTGCCAGTAGTGCCCGACCGGATTCACCCCTCCACTTT.

The rearrangement joins TRBV18 to TRBJ1-1; 7 bases line up with TRBD1. J was trimmed by 2 bases and V by 6 bases; bases with no gene match: 6. Per germline, CDR1 KGHSH and CDR2 LQKENI. The CDR3 length is 14 residues. The CDR3 DNA is TGTGCCAGCTCGCTGACAGGGACAAACACTGAAGCTTTCTTT. Translated, it gives CASSLTGTNTEAFF.

This clone has only one observation. The chain couples TRBV7-3 to TRBJ2-7; a possible D gene is TRBD1 (6 bases). Germline loops: CDR1 SGHTA, CDR2 FQGTGA. This CDR3 is 14 amino acids long. V gave up 5 bases and J gave up 2 bases, with 13 bases separating them. The CDR3 here is CASSAGQPPYEQYF. The CDR3 DNA follows: TGTGCCAGCAGCGCAGGACAGCCCCCCTACGAGCAGTACTTC. Full variable domain (outside the CDR3, taken from reference TRBV7-3 and TRBJ2-7): GAGVSQTPSNKVTEKGKYVELRCDPISGHTALYWYRQSLGQGPEFLIYFQGTGAADDSGLPNDRFFAVRPEGSVSTLKIQRTERGDSAVYLCASSAGQPPYEQYFGPGTRLTVT.

The genes are TRBV6-5 and TRBJ2-2, with D perhaps matching TRBD1 (6 bases). Germline CDR1 is MNHEY and CDR2 is SVGAGI. This CDR3 is built from 13 residues. The V and J ends lost 6 bases and 6 bases respectively, with 11 bases between them. The DNA of the CDR3 is TGTGCCAGCAGGCTCACAGGGCCCGGGGAGCTGTTTTTT. It is translated as CASRLTGPGELFF.

This rearrangement joins TRBV7-2 to TRBJ2-2, with 9 bases that match TRBD2. This CDR3 is 17 amino acids long. Trimming took 2 bases from V and 6 from J; bases not matched to a gene: 10. Germline V CDR1 and CDR2: SGHTA, FQGNSA. The CDR3 DNA sequence: TGTGCCAGCAGCTTATATGGCGGGGGGGCGGCCGCCGGGGAGCTGTTTTTT. It specifies CASSLYGGGAAAGELFF.

The rearrangement links TRBV24-1 to TRBJ1-1, with D maybe TRBD1 (5 bases). CDR3 size: 12 residues. CDR1 KGHDR and CDR2 SFDVKD come from the germline V gene. The V end was cut by 9 bases, the J end by 4 bases, with 11 bases between. For the CDR3, the DNA is TGTGCCACCTCAGGGCTCGGCACTGAAGCTTTCTTT. Protein: CATSGLGTEAFF.

The chain uses TRBV7-9 and TRBJ2-3; the match to TRBD2 covers 8 bases. Trimming at V came to 10 bases and at J to 4 bases, leaving 7 bases not matched to a gene. The length of the CDR3 is 13 residues. CDR1 SEHNR and CDR2 FQNEAQ come from the germline V gene (reference sequence). In DNA, the CDR3 is TGTGCCATTACACGGGGGGGGCCAGATACGCAGTATTTT. The encoded protein is CAITRGGPDTQYF.

This chain links TRBV7-9 with TRBJ1-5; D possibly corresponds to TRBD1 (6 bases). The CDR3 covers 18 residues. Trimming stripped 3 bases from V and 6 bases from J, with 24 bases between. Germline V gene sequence: CDR1 SEHNR, CDR2 FQNEAQ (reference sequence). CDR3 sequence reads: CASSLGALGRMRGQPQHF. DNA for the CDR3: TGTGCCAGCAGCTTGGGGGCCCTTGGGCGGATGAGAGGTCAGCCCCAGCATTTT.

The V gene is TRBV5-1, the J gene TRBJ2-6; TRBD1 matches 9 bases. The CDR3 covers 18 residues. Germline V lookup: CDR1 SGHRS, CDR2 YFSETQ. Trimming removed 0 bases from V and 1 base from J; junction bases left unmatched: 5. The CDR3 DNA reads as TGCGCCAGCAGCTTGGTGGGGACAGGGAGTTCTGGGGCCAACGTCCTGACTTTC. The encoded protein is CASSLVGTGSSGANVLTF.

The chain is built from TRBV10-1 and TRBJ1-5, with D hard to call. CDR3 length: 13 residues. Germline lookup yields CDR1 WNHNN and CDR2 SYGVQD (reference sequence). Trimming left V 5 bases short and J 5 bases short, with 10 bases between. The CDR3 reads CASSRTRDQPQHF. The CDR3 DNA sequence: TGCGCCAGCAGTCGAACCCGGGATCAGCCCCAGCATTTT.

This chain connects TRBV10-1 to TRBJ1-2, with D unclear. The ends were cut back, 0 bases at V and 4 bases at J, with 6 bases in the middle. Per the germline V gene, CDR1 is WNHNN and CDR2 is SYGVQD (reference sequence). The CDR3 is 13 residues long. This CDR3 is CASSESVTYGYTF. The CDR3 nucleotides are TGCGCCAGCAGTGAGTCGGTCACCTATGGCTACACCTTC.

This rearrangement joins TRBV21-1 to TRBJ1-5. TRBV21-1 is termed a pseudogene. The CDR3 extends over 14 amino acids. CDR3 in DNA: TGTGCCAGCAGGAGCGGCTATAGCAATCAGCCCCAGCATTTT. Translation gives CASRSGYSNQPQHF.

In nucleotides, the CDR3 is TGCGCCAGCAGCTGGAACAGGGGGACTAATGAAAAACTGTTTTTT. Residues: CASSWNRGTNEKLFF. V is TRBV5-1 and J is TRBJ1-4; 8 nucleotides line up with TRBD1. V was clipped by 3 bases and J by 2 bases; unmatched bases: 3. The CDR3 is 15 amino acids. The V gene's germline CDR1 is SGHRS and CDR2 YFSETQ.

The chain recombines TRBV6-4 with TRBJ2-3; D uncertain. Deletions cut 0 bases from V and 6 bases from J, with 4 bases between. Germline V gene lookup returns CDR1 MRHNA and CDR2 SNTAGT. The CDR3 spans 12 residues. CDR3 protein: CASSDSGDTQYF. The CDR3 coding sequence is TGTGCCAGCAGTGACTCCGGGGATACGCAGTATTTT.

This clone was seen once. This sequence joins TRBV7-2 and TRBJ1-1; D uncertain. The V end was cut by 5 bases, the J end by 3 bases, with 16 bases between. The CDR3 covers 15 residues. Germline V gene lookup returns CDR1 SGHTA and CDR2 FQGNSA. This chain's CDR3 is CASSLQPLKDTEAFF. The CDR3 region has the DNA TGTGCCAGCAGCCTACAGCCGCTTAAGGACACTGAAGCTTTCTTT.

The chain recombines TRBV21-1 with TRBJ1-1; the D call of TRBD1 is as the table states it, not checked on the DNA. TRBV21-1 is tagged as a pseudogene. The CDR3 length is 15 residues. The CDR3 DNA reads TGTGCCAGCAGGGGTATGACAGGACCGAACACTGAAGCTTTCTTT. Its translation: CASRGMTGPNTEAFF.